The table lists the clone carrying this T cell receptor beta chain with a few counts. The sample belongs to a study of blood T cell repertoires in COVID-19. As originally analysed: From reference gene primer amplification, estimates of nucleated cell counts were derived. Here immunoSEQ multiplex PCR was the method, and the copy in TCRdb shows in-frame clones only, minus some. V and J calls and clone size are given by that table; D and trimming were obtained from the DNA. The sample shows roughly 180,000 clones, more than 80% of them seen only once. Trimming left V 3 bases short and J 3 bases short, with 11 bases between. This CDR3 comprises 15 residues. CDR1 is MGHDK and CDR2 is SYGVNS in the germline V gene. All enrollees were roughly 18 to 100 years old and from about 25 US areas.

The rearrangement joins TRBV25-1 to TRBJ1-4, with a tentative D call TRBD1 (6 bases). The clonotype originates from a man aged 35 to 55 who had recovered from COVID-19. The material sequenced was PBMCs or T cells enriched from blood (not recorded which). The CDR3 DNA is TGTGCCAGCAGTGAGCCGACAGGATCTAATGAAAAACTGTTTTTT. Its protein is CASSEPTGSNEKLFF. Complete variable domain (other parts from reference TRBV25-1 and TRBJ1-4): EADIYQTPRYLVIGTGKKITLECSQTMGHDKMYWYQQDPGMELHLIHYSYGVNSTEKGDLSSESTVSRIRTEHFPLTLESARPSHTSQYLCASSEPTGSNEKLFFGSGTQLSVL.